These 7 T cell receptor beta chains share one sample of origin, sequenced in a study of blood T cell repertoires in COVID-19. The data were produced by immunoSEQ multiplex PCR, yet TCRdb's version contains in-frame clones alone and is incomplete. The sample includes 200,000 to 250,000 clones, more than 70% seen only once; the top ten take 3% to 4.5%. The sequencing input was peripheral blood. All receptors derive from a woman of 80 years or more with acute or convalescent COVID-19.

The sample holds one count of this clone. This chain connects TRBV7-3 to TRBJ1-1, with D tentatively TRBD1 (6 bases). Trimming shortened V by 5 bases and J by 1 base, and 11 bases separated the two germline ends. The CDR3 loop spans 14 amino acids. Looked up from germline, CDR1 is SGHTA and CDR2 is FQGTGA. The chain's CDR3 is CASSEGHRNTEAFF. The CDR3 bases are TGTGCCAGCAGCGAGGGACACCGGAACACTGAAGCTTTCTTT.

The chain links TRBV7-3 to TRBJ2-1; maybe TRBD1 (5 bases). Per germline, CDR1 SGHTA and CDR2 FQGTGA. The CDR3 has 15 residues. Deletions cut 1 base from V and 4 bases from J, with 11 bases between. The chain's CDR3 is CASSLSAGLYNEQFF. The CDR3 nucleotides read TGTGCCAGCAGCTTAAGCGCAGGGCTATACAATGAGCAGTTCTTC.

The rearrangement links TRBV4-1 to TRBJ1-6; 9 positions match TRBD1. Germline V lookup: CDR1 MGHRA, CDR2 YSYEKL. The CDR3 loop spans 15 amino acids. The ends lost 4 bases at V and 10 bases at J; junction bases unmatched: 8. CDR3 DNA sequence: TGCGCCAGCAGCCTTAGACAGGGGGTGGAATCACCCCTCCACTTT. This translates into CASSLRQGVESPLHF.

This chain connects TRBV11-2 to TRBJ1-2, with D hard to call. From germline, CDR1 is SGHAT and CDR2 FQNNGV. The length of the CDR3 is 15 residues. V was trimmed by 2 bases and J by 3 bases, leaving 13 bases between them. CDR3 sequence (DNA): TGTGCCAGCAGCTTAAACCCTGACACCGACTATGGCTACACCTTC. Translating gives CASSLNPDTDYGYTF.

This clone appeared a single time. The chain couples TRBV2 to TRBJ2-5; a possible D gene is TRBD2 (7 bases). Germline V lookup: CDR1 SNHLY, CDR2 FYNNEI. The CDR3 has 14 residues. V was trimmed by 5 bases and J by 5 bases, leaving 15 bases between them. The CDR3, as DNA: TGTGCCAGCAGTTGGGGGGGGGCGAGCGAGACCCAGTACTTC. Amino acids: CASSWGGASETQYF.

The genes are TRBV5-1 and TRBJ1-1; 9 bases align to TRBD1. Per germline, CDR1 SGHRS and CDR2 YFSETQ. CDR3 size: 15 residues. V shed 2 bases, J shed 5 bases, and the junction held 7 bases outside the gene matches. The CDR3 protein is CASSLSTGGGTEAFF. In DNA, the CDR3 is TGCGCCAGCAGCTTATCAACAGGGGGCGGGACTGAAGCTTTCTTT.

The CDR3: CASSTGVQNTEAFF. In DNA, the CDR3 is TGTGCCAGCAGCACAGGGGTCCAGAACACTGAAGCTTTCTTT. This chain links TRBV11-2 with TRBJ1-1; TRBD1 matches 7 bases. CDR1 SGHAT and CDR2 FQNNGV come from the germline V gene. The CDR3 covers 14 residues. The V gene end was trimmed by 5 bases and the J gene end by 1 base; junction bases not matched to a gene: 4. The full variable domain, with the rest looked up from reference TRBV11-2 and TRBJ1-1, is EAGVAQSPRYKIIEKRQSVAFWCNPISGHATLYWYQQILGQGPKLLIQFQNNGVVDDSQLPKDRFSAERLKGVDSTLKIQPAKLEDSAVYLCASSTGVQNTEAFFGQGTRLTVV.